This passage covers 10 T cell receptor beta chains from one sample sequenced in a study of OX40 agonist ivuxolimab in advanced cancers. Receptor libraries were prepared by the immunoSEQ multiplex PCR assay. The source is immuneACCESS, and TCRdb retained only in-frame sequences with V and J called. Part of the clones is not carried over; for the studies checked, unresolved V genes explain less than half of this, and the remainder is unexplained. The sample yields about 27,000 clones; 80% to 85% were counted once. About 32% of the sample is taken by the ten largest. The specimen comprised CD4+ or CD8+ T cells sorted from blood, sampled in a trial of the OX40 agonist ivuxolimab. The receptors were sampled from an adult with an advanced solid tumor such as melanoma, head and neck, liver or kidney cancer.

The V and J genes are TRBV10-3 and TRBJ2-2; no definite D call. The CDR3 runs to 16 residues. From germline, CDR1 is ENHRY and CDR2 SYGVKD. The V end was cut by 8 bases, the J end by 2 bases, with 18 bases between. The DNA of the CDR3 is TGTGCCATCCTCCTTTGGGCAGGAGCCAACACCGGGGAGCTGTTTTTT. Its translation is CAILLWAGANTGELFF.

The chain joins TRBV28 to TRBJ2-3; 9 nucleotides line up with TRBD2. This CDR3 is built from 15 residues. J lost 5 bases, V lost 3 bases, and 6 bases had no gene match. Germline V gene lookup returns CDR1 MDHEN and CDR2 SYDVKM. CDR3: CASSLVAGVGDTQYF. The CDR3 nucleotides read TGTGCCAGCAGTTTGGTAGCGGGGGTGGGAGATACGCAGTATTTT.

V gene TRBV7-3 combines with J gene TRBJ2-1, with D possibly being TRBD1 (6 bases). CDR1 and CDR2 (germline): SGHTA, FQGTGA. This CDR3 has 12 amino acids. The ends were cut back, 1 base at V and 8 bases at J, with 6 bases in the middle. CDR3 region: CASSLKGDEQFF. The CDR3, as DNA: TGTGCCAGCAGCTTAAAGGGGGATGAGCAGTTCTTC.

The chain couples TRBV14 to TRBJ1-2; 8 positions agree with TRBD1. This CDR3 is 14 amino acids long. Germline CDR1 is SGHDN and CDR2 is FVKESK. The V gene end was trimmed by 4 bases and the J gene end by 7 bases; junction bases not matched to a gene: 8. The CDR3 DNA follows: TGTGCCAGCAGCCCTTTGCAGGGGGCGAGTGGCTACACCTTC. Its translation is CASSPLQGASGYTF.

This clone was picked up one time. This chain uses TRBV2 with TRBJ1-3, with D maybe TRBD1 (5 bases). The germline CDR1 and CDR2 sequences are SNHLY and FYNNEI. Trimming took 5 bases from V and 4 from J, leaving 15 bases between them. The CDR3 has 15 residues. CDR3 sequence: CASSHYLGEGNTIYF. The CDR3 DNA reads TGTGCCAGCAGTCACTATTTGGGGGAGGGAAACACCATATATTTT.

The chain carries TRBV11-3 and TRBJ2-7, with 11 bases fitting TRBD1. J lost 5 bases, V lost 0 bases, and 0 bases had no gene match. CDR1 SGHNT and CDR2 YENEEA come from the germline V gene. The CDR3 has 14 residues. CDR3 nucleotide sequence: TGTGCCAGCAGCTTAGAGGGACAGGGGGACGAGCAGTACTTC. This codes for CASSLEGQGDEQYF.

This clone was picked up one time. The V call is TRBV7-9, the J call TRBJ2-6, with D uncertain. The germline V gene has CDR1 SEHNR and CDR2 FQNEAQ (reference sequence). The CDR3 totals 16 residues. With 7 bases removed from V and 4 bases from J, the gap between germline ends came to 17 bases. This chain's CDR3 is CASNPFHKNGANVLTF. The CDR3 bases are TGTGCCAGCAACCCGTTCCACAAGAACGGGGCCAACGTCCTGACTTTC.

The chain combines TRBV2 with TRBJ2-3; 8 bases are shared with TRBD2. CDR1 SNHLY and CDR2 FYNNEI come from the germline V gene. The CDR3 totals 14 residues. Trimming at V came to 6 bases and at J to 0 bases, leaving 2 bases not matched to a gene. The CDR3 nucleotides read TGTGCCAGCAGCCCTAGCGGGAGCACAGATACGCAGTATTTT. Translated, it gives CASSPSGSTDTQYF. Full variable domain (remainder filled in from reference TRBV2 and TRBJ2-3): EPEVTQTPSHQVTQMGQEVILRCVPISNHLYFYWYRQILGQKVEFLVSFYNNEISEKSEIFDDQFSVERPDGSNFTLKIRSTKLEDSAMYFCASSPSGSTDTQYFGPGTRLTVL.

CDR3 nucleotides: TGTGCCAGCAGTAAGAACTACGAGCAGTACTTC. Translation gives CASSKNYEQYF. This chain joins TRBV27 and TRBJ2-7; no definite D call. Germline lookup yields CDR1 MNHEY and CDR2 SMNVEV (reference sequence). This CDR3 is built from 11 residues. Trimming left V 5 bases short and J 3 bases short, with 5 bases between.

The CDR3 reads CASSYGDGISTDTQYF. DNA of the CDR3: TGTGCCAGCAGTTACGGAGACGGGATTAGCACAGATACGCAGTATTTT. V is TRBV6-5 and J is TRBJ2-3, with D possibly matching TRBD2 (5 bases). The CDR3 spans 16 residues. Germline-derived CDR1 and CDR2 are MNHEY and SVGAGI. Trimming pared 2 bases from V and 0 bases from J, leaving 12 bases between.